This TCR beta chain is from a study of blood T cell repertoires in COVID-19. Study at large: Sites across the United States, Italy and Spain contributed samples from acute and convalescent COVID-19. Sources were T cells, B-cell-depleted T cells, or PBMCs; the material itself was cDNA or gDNA.

CDR3 length: 14 amino acids. Germline loops: CDR1 MNHEY, CDR2 SMNVEV (reference sequence). After removal of 6 bases from V and 4 bases from J, the junction contained 8 bases not matched to a gene. Authors' methods: Amplification of reference gene primers provided the estimated nucleated cell counts. The method was immunoSEQ multiplex PCR; TCRdb's version includes in-frame clones alone and lacks a portion of them. Clone size and V and J calls were adopted from that table, with D and trimming inferred from the DNA. Here the sample spans under 130,000 clones, roughly 85% being singletons. The rearrangement links TRBV27 to TRBJ1-1; 7 nucleotides line up with TRBD1. This receptor was obtained from a woman of 80 years or more with acute or convalescent COVID-19. Material: peripheral blood. In nucleotides, the CDR3 is TGTGCCAGCAGCCCGAGGGGGCTTGGCACTGAAGCTTTCTTT. Amino acid sequence: CASSPRGLGTEAFF.